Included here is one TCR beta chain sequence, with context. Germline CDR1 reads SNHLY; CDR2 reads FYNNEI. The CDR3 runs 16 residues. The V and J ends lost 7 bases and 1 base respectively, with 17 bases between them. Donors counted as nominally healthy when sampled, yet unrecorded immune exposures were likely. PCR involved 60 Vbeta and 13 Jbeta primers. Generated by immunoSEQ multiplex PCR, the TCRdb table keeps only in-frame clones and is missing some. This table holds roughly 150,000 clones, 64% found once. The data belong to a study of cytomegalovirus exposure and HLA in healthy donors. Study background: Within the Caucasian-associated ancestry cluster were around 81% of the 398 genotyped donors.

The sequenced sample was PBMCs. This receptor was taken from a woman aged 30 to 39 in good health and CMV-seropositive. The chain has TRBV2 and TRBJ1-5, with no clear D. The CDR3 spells CASIFPGRGSNQPQHF. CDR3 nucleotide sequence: TGTGCCAGCATTTTTCCGGGGAGAGGCAGCAATCAGCCCCAGCATTTT.